This entry lists 31 T cell receptor beta chains sequenced from one sample in a study of cytomegalovirus exposure and HLA in healthy donors. Amplification used 60 Vbeta primers and 13 Jbeta primers. Sequencing used immunoSEQ multiplex PCR; TCRdb keeps in-frame clones, though not all of them. The repertoire holds roughly 120,000 clones, about three quarters seen once, with less than 15% in the top ten. The sequencing input was PBMCs. The receptors derive from a woman in her sixties or seventies in good health and CMV-seropositive.

The chain is built from TRBV11-2 and TRBJ2-3; possible D gene TRBD2, 7 bases. V lost 1 base and J 1 base, leaving 12 bases between the germline ends. This CDR3 spans 16 amino acids. Looked up from germline, CDR1 is SGHAT and CDR2 is FQNNGV. DNA for the CDR3: TGTGCCAGCAGCTTAGGGCGGGGGCCTCGCACAGATACGCAGTATTTT. Translation gives CASSLGRGPRTDTQYF.

The V call is TRBV6-1, the J call TRBJ1-2; D might be TRBD1 (5 bases). The CDR3 is 14 residues long. Germline V gene lookup returns CDR1 MNHNS and CDR2 SASEGT. V was pared by 6 bases and J by 2 bases, with 13 bases between. As DNA, the CDR3 is TGTGCCAGCAGCGCGGGGGTGCTGAACTATGGCTACACCTTC. It specifies CASSAGVLNYGYTF.

V is TRBV7-9 and J is TRBJ2-5, with D perhaps matching TRBD2 (5 bases). Germline CDR1 and CDR2: SEHNR and FQNEAQ (reference sequence). V was shortened by 3 bases and J by 1 base, with 18 bases between the two germline ends. The CDR3 covers 17 residues. The CDR3 nucleotides read TGTGCCAGCAGCTTGGCTATGGGAGCGGCCACCCAAGAGACCCAGTACTTC. It specifies CASSLAMGAATQETQYF.

This clone has more than one count but fewer than ten. The chain employs TRBV14 and TRBJ1-4; TRBD1 agrees at 10 bases. The V gene end was trimmed by 4 bases and the J gene end by 7 bases; junction bases not matched to a gene: 0. The CDR3 is made up of 13 amino acids. Germline-derived CDR1 and CDR2 are SGHDN and FVKESK. The CDR3 here is CASSRDRGEKLFF. In nucleotides, the CDR3 is TGTGCCAGCAGCCGGGACAGGGGTGAAAAACTGTTTTTT.

The chain uses TRBV28 and TRBJ1-6; 8 nucleotides align to TRBD1. This CDR3 region has 14 residues. Germline V lookup: CDR1 MDHEN, CDR2 SYDVKM. J was trimmed by 6 bases and V by 3 bases; bases with no gene match: 1. The CDR3 DNA follows: TGTGCCAGCAGTTTGGACAGGGTTAATTCACCCCTCCACTTT. Its translation is CASSLDRVNSPLHF. Variable domain in full (rest from reference TRBV28 and TRBJ1-6): DVKVTQSSRYLVKRTGEKVFLECVQDMDHENMFWYRQDPGLGLRLIYFSYDVKMKEKGDIPEGYSVSREKKERFSLILESASTNQTSMYLCASSLDRVNSPLHFGNGTRLTVT.

This clone has a single count. The chain has TRBV7-3 and TRBJ1-2; no firm D call. This CDR3 has 13 residues. V was trimmed by 1 base and J by 8 bases, leaving 11 bases between them. Germline CDR1 reads SGHTA; CDR2 reads FQGTGA. The CDR3: CASSLIPEGGYTF. CDR3 in DNA: TGTGCCAGCAGCTTAATACCCGAGGGCGGCTACACCTTC. The complete variable domain, with remaining parts taken from reference TRBV7-3 and TRBJ1-2, reads GAGVSQTPSNKVTEKGKYVELRCDPISGHTALYWYRQSLGQGPEFLIYFQGTGAADDSGLPNDRFFAVRPEGSVSTLKIQRTERGDSAVYLCASSLIPEGGYTFGSGTRLTVV.

CDR3 residues: CASSDRGEKKLFF. The CDR3, as DNA: TGTGCCAGCTCAGACAGGGGAGAGAAAAAACTGTTTTTT. The genes are TRBV18 and TRBJ1-4, with 8 bases matching TRBD1. CDR1 is KGHSH and CDR2 is LQKENI in the germline V gene. The length of the CDR3 is 13 residues. V was pared by 5 bases and J by 9 bases, with 5 bases of the junction left unmatched.

The gene calls are TRBV7-8 and TRBJ2-7; 7 nucleotides match TRBD2. The ends lost 5 bases at V and 2 bases at J; junction bases unmatched: 12. This CDR3 spans 16 amino acids. Germline V gene sequence: CDR1 SGHVS, CDR2 FQNEAQ. CDR3 nucleotide sequence: TGTGCCAGCAGCCGGACTAGTAGCGCGGGGACCTACGAGCAGTACTTC. The encoded protein is CASSRTSSAGTYEQYF. Looking up the rest from reference TRBV7-8 and TRBJ2-7 gives the full variable domain: GAGVSQSPRYKVAKRGQDVALRCDPISGHVSLFWYQQALGQGPEFLTYFQNEAQLDKSGLPSDRFFAERPEGSVSTLKIQRTQQEDSAVYLCASSRTSSAGTYEQYFGPGTRLTVT.

This clone has just a few counts. CDR3 sequence: CASSIGGQSGPLHF. The CDR3 DNA reads TGTGCCAGTAGTATAGGTGGTCAATCGGGACCCCTCCACTTT. The rearrangement links TRBV19 to TRBJ1-6; D is undetermined. Per the germline V gene, CDR1 is LNHDA and CDR2 is SQIVND (reference sequence). V lost 1 base and J 12 bases, leaving 13 bases between the germline ends. The CDR3 contains 14 residues.

This clone occurred a few times. V is TRBV5-6 and J is TRBJ1-6, with D maybe TRBD1 (6 bases). This CDR3 contains 14 residues. V was shortened by 1 base and J by 9 bases, with 11 bases between the two germline ends. Germline CDR1 and CDR2: SGHDT and YYEEEE. CDR3 in amino acids: CASSLPGVVSPLHF. The CDR3 DNA sequence: TGTGCCAGCAGCTTGCCAGGGGTAGTTTCACCCCTCCACTTT.

V usage is TRBV5-1 and J usage is TRBJ1-3; D is undetermined. CDR1 and CDR2 from the germline V gene are SGHRS and YFSETQ. V dropped 3 bases and J dropped 0 bases, with 13 bases sitting between them. The CDR3 has 16 residues. CDR3: CASSWNPNSSGNTIYF. DNA of the CDR3: TGCGCCAGCAGCTGGAATCCTAACAGCTCTGGAAACACCATATATTTT.

V gene TRBV5-6 combines with J gene TRBJ1-2; TRBD1 is a possible D gene (5 bases). Trimming took 1 base from V and 2 from J, leaving 12 bases between them. The CDR3 sequence is 15 residues long. Germline V CDR1 and CDR2: SGHDT, YYEEEE. For the CDR3, the DNA is TGTGCCAGCAGCTTGACCAGGGTTCTAAACTATGGCTACACCTTC. It codes for CASSLTRVLNYGYTF.

This rearrangement joins TRBV29-1 to TRBJ1-2; 7 bases match TRBD1. The V and J ends lost 3 bases and 2 bases, in that order; junction bases with no gene match: 9. Looked up from germline, CDR1 is SQVTM and CDR2 is ANQGSEA. This CDR3 comprises 15 residues. CDR3 bases: TGCAGCGTTGATGGGGCGGGCAGGGGGAACTATGGCTACACCTTC. Its protein product is CSVDGAGRGNYGYTF.

The gene calls are TRBV29-1 and TRBJ2-3; 12 nucleotides match TRBD2. V gave up 6 bases and J gave up 2 bases; unmatched junction bases: 6. The CDR3 spans 15 residues. Germline values: CDR1 SQVTM, CDR2 ANQGSEA. As DNA, the CDR3 is TGCAGCGTCCTGAGACTAGCGGGGGACACAGATACGCAGTATTTT. Translation: CSVLRLAGDTDTQYF.

The chain joins TRBV7-2 to TRBJ2-7; 10 nucleotides agree with TRBD2. CDR1 is SGHTA and CDR2 is FQGNSA in the germline V gene. The trim removed 5 bases at V and 0 bases at J, leaving 4 bases unmatched. There are 15 residues in the CDR3. CDR3 sequence: CASSQSSGSSYEQYF. In DNA, the CDR3 is TGTGCCAGCAGCCAGTCTAGCGGGAGCTCCTACGAGCAGTACTTC.

Only one count was recorded for this clone. The genes are TRBV21-1 and TRBJ1-4; the table assigns TRBD1, which was not confirmed against the DNA. TRBV21-1 is described as a pseudogene. This CDR3 region has 18 residues. The CDR3 region is CASTPGGSGHRVREKLFF. The CDR3 nucleotides are TGTGCCAGCACCCCCGGAGGATCGGGGCACAGGGTACGTGAAAAACTGTTTTTT.

The rearrangement joins TRBV30 to TRBJ2-2; 8 nucleotides agree with TRBD2. Germline values: CDR1 GTSNPN, CDR2 SVGIG (reference sequence). The CDR3 is made up of 17 amino acids. Germline trimming cut 0 bases from V and 7 bases from J; bases unmatched to any gene: 13. CDR3 residues: CAWSVASGRWLGGELFF. DNA for the CDR3: TGTGCCTGGAGTGTGGCCAGCGGGAGATGGCTCGGCGGGGAGCTGTTTTTT.

The sample holds a few counts of this clone. The V gene is TRBV5-8, the J gene TRBJ2-5; a weak D match, TRBD1 (6 bases). The CDR3 contains 14 residues. Germline CDR1 SGHTS, CDR2 YDEGEE. V was cut by 3 bases and J by 5 bases, with 14 bases left in between. In DNA, the CDR3 is TGTGCCAGCAGCTCAGGGGTTTGGCAGGAGACCCAGTACTTC. It is translated as CASSSGVWQETQYF.

There are a few counts of this clone. This sequence joins TRBV11-1 and TRBJ1-1, with a tentative D call TRBD1 (5 bases). The CDR3 totals 12 residues. The germline V gene encodes CDR1 SGHAT and CDR2 FQDESV (reference sequence). The V gene lost 5 bases and the J gene lost 1 base, with 5 bases spanning the gap. CDR3 protein: CASSDRNTEAFF. CDR3 in DNA: TGTGCCAGCAGCGACAGGAACACTGAAGCTTTCTTT.

A few counts support this clone. V and J are TRBV18 and TRBJ1-4; possibly TRBD1 for D (6 bases). CDR1 is KGHSH, CDR2 LQKENI, per germline. This CDR3 comprises 14 residues. V was pared by 3 bases and J by 6 bases, with 11 bases between. CDR3 DNA sequence: TGTGCCAGCTCACCCCAGGGGTTGGATGAAAAACTGTTTTTT. It yields the protein CASSPQGLDEKLFF.

The rearrangement joins TRBV30 to TRBJ2-1; 11 bases are shared with TRBD2. Germline V gives CDR1 GTSNPN, CDR2 SVGIG (reference sequence). The length of the CDR3 is 16 residues. The ends lost 7 bases at V and 6 bases at J; junction bases unmatched: 14. The CDR3 sequence: CASWEVAGGGRNEQFF. For the CDR3, the DNA is TGTGCCTCCTGGGAGGTAGCGGGAGGGGGACGCAATGAGCAGTTCTTC.

This clone has just a few counts. V and J are TRBV7-3 and TRBJ1-1; D possibly corresponds to TRBD1 (5 bases). The CDR3 is 13 amino acids. Per the germline V gene, CDR1 is SGHTA and CDR2 is FQGTGA. Deletions cut 6 bases from V and 1 base from J, with 9 bases between. The chain's CDR3 is CASRYGQNTEAFF. The CDR3, as DNA: TGTGCCAGCAGATACGGACAGAACACTGAAGCTTTCTTT.

The rearrangement uses TRBV6-5 and TRBJ1-2; 7 bases align to TRBD1. This CDR3 region has 15 residues. Germline V CDR1 and CDR2: MNHEY, SVGAGI. J lost 4 bases, V lost 6 bases, and 11 bases had no gene match. The CDR3 spells CASRGPGQRSYGYTF. CDR3 in DNA: TGTGCCAGCAGGGGACCGGGACAGAGATCCTATGGCTACACCTTC.

CDR3 sequence reads: CASSHPGLVTVQYF. CDR3 nucleotides: TGTGCCAGCAGCCACCCGGGACTAGTAACAGTGCAGTACTTC. The chain recombines TRBV7-8 with TRBJ2-7, with 8 bases aligning to TRBD2. Germline assignment: CDR1 SGHVS and CDR2 FQNEAQ. J lost 9 bases, V lost 5 bases, and 12 bases had no gene match. The CDR3 sequence is 14 residues long. Full variable domain (missing parts from reference TRBV7-8 and TRBJ2-7): GAGVSQSPRYKVAKRGQDVALRCDPISGHVSLFWYQQALGQGPEFLTYFQNEAQLDKSGLPSDRFFAERPEGSVSTLKIQRTQQEDSAVYLCASSHPGLVTVQYFGPGTRLTVT.

The V and J genes are TRBV6-5 and TRBJ1-2, with TRBD1 matching over 9 bases. The CDR3 sequence is 15 residues long. Germline assignment: CDR1 MNHEY and CDR2 SVGAGI. The J segment lost 8 bases and the V segment lost 2 bases, leaving 9 bases of the junction unmatched. The CDR3 region is CASSYMGQGVSGYTF. In DNA form, the CDR3 reads TGTGCCAGCAGTTACATGGGACAGGGTGTTAGCGGCTACACCTTC.

The chain employs TRBV9 and TRBJ1-6, with unresolved D. Germline-derived CDR1 and CDR2 are SGDLS and YYNGEE. The V and J ends lost 3 bases and 6 bases respectively, with 25 bases between them. This CDR3 region has 19 residues. This CDR3 is CASSAGKTRGLPSNSPLHF. CDR3 nucleotide sequence: TGTGCCAGCAGCGCAGGAAAGACGAGAGGGCTCCCCTCTAATTCACCCCTCCACTTT.

The chain employs TRBV10-2 and TRBJ2-1, with 12 nucleotides matching TRBD2. The germline gives CDR1 WSHSY, CDR2 SAAADI. The CDR3 is 16 amino acids. With 8 bases clipped from V and 5 bases from J, the junction kept 10 bases outside the gene matches. The CDR3 loop is CASRRGLAGGDNEQFF. DNA for the CDR3: TGCGCCAGCCGCAGAGGGCTAGCGGGGGGGGACAATGAGCAGTTCTTC.

V usage is TRBV15 and J usage is TRBJ2-7, with a weak D call TRBD2 (6 bases). Germline V gene data show CDR1 as LNHNV and CDR2 as YYDKDF (reference sequence). The CDR3 contains 16 residues. The V end was cut by 0 bases, the J end by 8 bases, with 20 bases between. The CDR3 DNA is TGTGCCACCAGCAGAGAGGTGGGGGGATCTCAAATGAAGCAGTACTTC. It yields the protein CATSREVGGSQMKQYF.

The V gene is TRBV6-5, the J gene TRBJ1-1, with TRBD1 matching 7 bases. The ends lost 2 bases at V and 5 bases at J; junction bases unmatched: 11. The CDR3 has 16 amino acids. Germline V CDR1 and CDR2: MNHEY, SVGAGI. The CDR3 coding sequence is TGTGCCAGCAGTTACCTACGGACCGTACAGGGGACTGAAGCTTTCTTT. It codes for CASSYLRTVQGTEAFF.

V usage is TRBV9 and J usage is TRBJ1-6; TRBD1 agrees at 10 bases. The junction had 17 bases not matched to a gene; V was cut back by 3 bases and J by 14 bases. This CDR3 is 17 amino acids long. Germline CDR1 is SGDLS and CDR2 is YYNGEE. The CDR3 loop reads CASSAGLTGTGVEALHF. The DNA of the CDR3 is TGTGCCAGCAGCGCGGGACTTACCGGGACAGGGGTTGAGGCCCTCCACTTT.

The chain combines TRBV5-4 with TRBJ2-7; 9 bases align to TRBD1. This CDR3 spans 14 amino acids. After removal of 4 bases from V and 3 bases from J, the junction contained 5 bases not matched to a gene. Germline lookup yields CDR1 SGHNT and CDR2 YYREEE (reference sequence). The CDR3 loop reads CASSAPGQGYEQYF. DNA of the CDR3: TGTGCCAGCAGCGCGCCGGGACAGGGCTACGAGCAGTACTTC.